This T cell receptor beta chain is from a study of graft-versus-host responses after intestinal transplantation. Broader study findings: Association was observed between peak circulating GvH clone levels and early post-transplant HvG declines.

Turning to this clone: Its antigen remains unidentified.

TCRdb keeps only in-frame clones here, not all; method: immunoSEQ multiplex PCR. The profile shows 9,000 to 10,000 clones, over 90% of them singletons. This CDR3 is 16 amino acids long. CDR1 is SEHNR, CDR2 FQNEAQ, per germline (reference sequence). Trimming removed 2 bases at V and 2 bases at J, with 14 bases between. Specimen: PBMCs, collected 8 days after intestinal transplant. The J gene is TRBJ2-3, the V gene TRBV7-9; TRBD2 is a possible D gene (5 bases). The origin of this receptor is a human patient who received an intestinal transplant, so some T cells may come from the graft donor. The CDR3 protein is CASSLRQDDYTDTQYF. The CDR3 DNA reads as TGTGCCAGCAGCTTACGGCAGGACGACTACACAGATACGCAGTATTTT.